This is a list of T cell receptor beta chains from one sample in a study of blood T cells in healthy people across ages. TCRdb ran MiXCR on the 5' RACE reads and lists one entry per CDR3 protein. The table has about 640,000 distinct CDR3 sequences, approximately 50% seen once. Sample: blood. The receptors derive from a man aged 60 to 75 in good health. CDR3s leave out the opening cysteine and the closing phenylalanine or tryptophan.

v_gene	j_gene	CDR3aa
TRBV4-1	TRBJ2-3	ASSQESSGADTQY
TRBV3-1	.	ASSQDLRGGLDEQY
TRBV6-2/TRBV6-3	TRBJ1-1	ASSKRTDRSLGVEAF
TRBV20-1	TRBJ1-2	SAGEGRDGYT
TRBV6-6	TRBJ1-2	ASSYSGRWNGYT
TRBV29-1	TRBJ1-1	SVEDVRDTEAF
TRBV6-1	TRBJ1-4	ASSERRVANEKLF
TRBV7-2	TRBJ1-1	ASSLGMNTEAF
TRBV7-9	TRBJ2-1	ASSLTGQGAYNEQF
TRBV5-1	TRBJ2-7	ASSGVGQYEQY
TRBV5-1	TRBJ2-5	ASSRGQGDYQETQY
TRBV29-1	TRBJ2-1	SVPALGGRGGNEQF
TRBV6-5	TRBJ2-5	ASSYYGGPGQETQY
TRBV14	TRBJ2-5	ASSQERGGETQY
TRBV29-1	TRBJ2-2	SAQKGGRTGELF
TRBV5-1	TRBJ1-5	ASAVSPNQPQH
TRBV20-1	TRBJ2-5	STRALVIETQY
TRBV20-1	TRBJ2-3	SAKSPSGGAISQY
TRBV20-1	.	SAHRGFEGETQY
TRBV7-2	TRBJ1-3	ASSHRWGSGNTIY
TRBV7-9	TRBJ1-2	ASSLASDRNYGYT
TRBV14	TRBJ1-1	ASSLSKGNTEAF
TRBV3-1	TRBJ2-7	ASSQGVRNYEQY
TRBV11-2	TRBJ2-5	ASSLSWKETQY
TRBV20-1	TRBJ2-1	SARWQYNEQF
TRBV12-5	TRBJ2-5	ASGLGQGGLETQY
TRBV5-5	TRBJ2-2	ASSWSGAAGGELF
TRBV3-1	TRBJ2-3	ASSQEFRTGRADTQY
TRBV6-5	TRBJ1-2	ASKALGGPVYGYT
TRBV11-3	TRBJ2-7	ASSFLAREGRSYEQY
TRBV6-5	TRBJ2-5	ASSPDLKETQY
TRBV20-1	TRBJ2-1	SAPVSSYNEQF
TRBV10-3	TRBJ2-1	AISRINNEQF
TRBV5-1	.	ASSSRGLAGGLNEQY
TRBV5-1	TRBJ2-7	ASSRPGSKNYEQY
TRBV5-1	TRBJ2-4	ASKGTGGAKNIQY
TRBV7-9	TRBJ2-6	ASSSAHSGANVLT
TRBV29-1	TRBJ2-1	SVGIAGIEQF
TRBV2	TRBJ2-3	ATRLAGGTDTQY
TRBV11-3	TRBJ2-5	ASSLGPAETQY
TRBV20-1	TRBJ1-2	SATTGGEANYGYT
TRBV7-9	TRBJ1-4	ASSLDQGEKLF
TRBV7-2	TRBJ2-1	ASSLGAGQGAYNEQF